These 16 T cell receptor beta chains originate from one sample sequenced in a study of OX40 agonist ivuxolimab in advanced cancers. The repertoire was sequenced with immunoSEQ multiplex PCR; TCRdb's copy has only in-frame clones and lacks some. The table records about 49,000 clones, around 80% of them present only once. Sequencing used CD4+ or CD8+ T cells sorted from blood, obtained in a trial of the OX40 agonist ivuxolimab. These receptors all stem from an adult with an advanced solid tumor such as melanoma, head and neck, liver or kidney cancer.

This clone was picked up one time. CDR3 residues: CASSLGRGDTQYF. Here the CDR3 DNA reads TGTGCCAGCAGCTTAGGTCGGGGGGATACGCAGTATTTT. The gene calls are TRBV11-1 and TRBJ2-3, with D possibly matching TRBD2 (6 bases). V dropped 1 base and J dropped 6 bases, with 8 bases sitting between them. CDR1 SGHAT and CDR2 FQDESV come from the germline V gene (reference sequence). The CDR3 has 13 residues.

V usage is TRBV7-8 and J usage is TRBJ1-1; D possibly corresponds to TRBD1 (6 bases). This CDR3 comprises 14 residues. The V end was cut by 3 bases, the J end by 9 bases, with 17 bases between. Germline CDR1 and CDR2: SGHVS and FQNEAQ. Here the CDR3 reads CASSLGRLGAKAFF. CDR3 nucleotide sequence: TGTGCCAGCAGCTTGGGCCGACTGGGGGCAAAAGCTTTCTTT.

The chain couples TRBV19 to TRBJ1-1; D is undetermined. V dropped 5 bases and J dropped 11 bases, with 12 bases sitting between them. Germline CDR1 reads LNHDA; CDR2 reads SQIVND (reference sequence). The CDR3 has 11 residues. The CDR3 sequence: CASSSALGAFF. DNA of the CDR3: TGTGCCAGTAGTTCGGCGCTGGGGGCTTTCTTT.

This chain uses TRBV18 with TRBJ2-4; D may be TRBD2 (7 bases). With 2 bases removed from V and 6 bases from J, the gap between germline ends came to 11 bases. The CDR3 has 14 residues. Germline CDR1 is KGHSH and CDR2 is LQKENI. As DNA, the CDR3 is TGTGCCAGCTCACCAGCGGGGGCTTCAAACATTCAGTACTTC. Its translation is CASSPAGASNIQYF.

Here the CDR3 reads CASSERSMNTEAFF. The CDR3 bases are TGTGCCAGCAGTGAGCGCAGCATGAACACTGAAGCTTTCTTT. The V and J genes are TRBV2 and TRBJ1-1; D gene uncertain. V was shortened by 3 bases and J by 0 bases, with 8 bases between the two germline ends. The CDR3 has 14 amino acids. Per the germline V gene, CDR1 is SNHLY and CDR2 is FYNNEI.

The chain links TRBV19 to TRBJ2-7; a weak D match, TRBD2 (5 bases). Germline-derived CDR1 and CDR2 are LNHDA and SQIVND (reference sequence). Trimming took off 3 bases at V and 4 bases at J, with 13 bases between the two ends. CDR3 length: 14 amino acids. In DNA, the CDR3 is TGTGCCAGTAGTATGAGGGCTACGTTTTACGAGCAGTACTTC. Protein product: CASSMRATFYEQYF. The whole variable domain, filled in from reference TRBV19 and TRBJ2-7, reads DGGITQSPKYLFRKEGQNVTLSCEQNLNHDAMYWYRQDPGQGLRLIYYSQIVNDFQKGDIAEGYSVSREKKESFPLTVTSAQKNPTAFYLCASSMRATFYEQYFGPGTRLTVT.

The chain carries TRBV5-1 and TRBJ2-1; no clear D gene. V was shortened by 0 bases and J by 7 bases, with 11 bases between the two germline ends. The CDR3 contains 14 residues. The V gene's germline CDR1 is SGHRS and CDR2 YFSETQ. CDR3 DNA: TGCGCCAGCAGCTTGGGGCCGGTTACTAATGAGCAGTTCTTC. It yields the protein CASSLGPVTNEQFF.

The chain is built from TRBV18 and TRBJ1-2; D is possibly TRBD1 (5 bases). This CDR3 spans 14 amino acids. Trimming took off 0 bases at V and 3 bases at J, with 8 bases between the two ends. CDR1 and CDR2 from the germline V gene are KGHSH and LQKENI. The CDR3 DNA sequence: TGTGCCAGCTCACCACCTTCAGGGCACTATGGCTACACCTTC. Residues: CASSPPSGHYGYTF.

The chain has TRBV28 and TRBJ1-4; 8 bases line up with TRBD1. Germline trimming cut 5 bases from V and 7 bases from J; bases unmatched to any gene: 6. This CDR3 has 14 residues. Germline V lookup: CDR1 MDHEN, CDR2 SYDVKM. This CDR3 is CASSSRDRREKLFF. The CDR3 DNA reads TGTGCCAGCAGTAGCAGGGACAGGCGTGAAAAACTGTTTTTT.

The chain employs TRBV28 and TRBJ1-5; D is undetermined. V lost 2 bases to trimming and J lost 3 bases, with 5 bases between them. This CDR3 is built from 13 residues. The germline gives CDR1 MDHEN, CDR2 SYDVKM. The CDR3 nucleotides read TGTGCCAGCAGTTTAACCTACAATCAGCCCCAGCATTTT. This translates into CASSLTYNQPQHF.

The rearrangement joins TRBV5-4 to TRBJ2-2, with 11 bases identical to TRBD1. Unmatched junction bases numbered 3, after V lost 4 bases and J lost 4 bases. Germline CDR1 is SGHNT and CDR2 is YYREEE (reference sequence). The CDR3 spans 15 residues. The chain's CDR3 is CASSKGTGGTGELFF. The CDR3 nucleotides read TGTGCCAGCAGCAAGGGGACAGGGGGCACCGGGGAGCTGTTTTTT.

The chain joins TRBV30 to TRBJ1-4; D uncertain. Between the trimmed V and J ends, which lost 0 bases and 2 bases, there was a span of 16 bases. Germline V CDR1 and CDR2: GTSNPN, SVGIG (reference sequence). The CDR3 runs to 17 residues. The CDR3, as DNA: TGTGCCTGGAGTGTGGGAACAGAGGATTACACTAATGAAAAACTGTTTTTT. This gives the protein CAWSVGTEDYTNEKLFF.

This rearrangement joins TRBV7-2 to TRBJ2-6; no definite D call. The CDR3 spans 15 residues. V lost 5 bases, J lost 0 bases, and 8 bases lay in between. In germline, CDR1 is SGHTA, CDR2 FQGNSA. CDR3 coding DNA: TGTGCCAGCAGCACCGGTTCCTCTGGGGCCAACGTCCTGACTTTC. As protein: CASSTGSSGANVLTF. Filled out from reference TRBV7-2 and TRBJ2-6, the complete variable domain reads GAGVSQSPSNKVTEKGKDVELRCDPISGHTALYWYRQSLGQGLEFLIYFQGNSAPDKSGLPSDRFSAERTGGSVSTLTIQRTQQEDSAVYLCASSTGSSGANVLTFGAGSRLTVL.

The rearrangement links TRBV7-8 to TRBJ1-1, with unresolved D. Trimming cost V 4 bases and J 2 bases, with 11 bases left between them. CDR1 and CDR2 (germline): SGHVS, FQNEAQ. CDR3 size: 14 residues. The CDR3 sequence is CASSWNGRNTEAFF. The CDR3 nucleotides read TGTGCCAGCAGCTGGAACGGCAGAAACACTGAAGCTTTCTTT.

The V call is TRBV7-9, the J call TRBJ2-1; D call uncertain. CDR3 length: 13 residues. Germline-derived CDR1 and CDR2 are SEHNR and FQNEAQ (reference sequence). The V gene lost 4 bases and the J gene lost 13 bases, with 17 bases spanning the gap. This CDR3 reads CASSYTQDSQQFF. In DNA, the CDR3 is TGTGCCAGCAGCTATACCCAGGATAGTCAACAGTTCTTC.

The chain couples TRBV27 to TRBJ2-1; D not certain. The CDR3 is 13 amino acids. Germline V gene lookup returns CDR1 MNHEY and CDR2 SMNVEV (reference sequence). Trimming removed 2 bases at V and 4 bases at J, with 6 bases between. CDR3 loop: CASSLNVYNEQFF. As DNA, the CDR3 is TGTGCCAGCAGTTTAAACGTTTACAATGAGCAGTTCTTC.